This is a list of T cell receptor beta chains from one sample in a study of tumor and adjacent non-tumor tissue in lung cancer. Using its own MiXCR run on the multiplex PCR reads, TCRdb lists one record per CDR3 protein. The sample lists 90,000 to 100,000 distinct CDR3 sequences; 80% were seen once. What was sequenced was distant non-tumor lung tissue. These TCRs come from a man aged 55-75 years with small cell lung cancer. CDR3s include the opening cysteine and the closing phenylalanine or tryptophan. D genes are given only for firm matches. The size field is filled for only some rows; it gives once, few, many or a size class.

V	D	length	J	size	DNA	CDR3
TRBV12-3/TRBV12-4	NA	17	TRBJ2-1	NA	TGTGCCAGCAGATCTGCCAGGGGGGGAAGCTCCGACAATGAGCAGTTCTTC	CASRSARGGSSDNEQFF
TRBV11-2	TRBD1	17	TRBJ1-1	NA	TGTGCCAGCAGCTTAACAGGGGGGGTGTGTAGGAAGACTGAAGCTTTCTTT	CASSLTGGVCRKTEAFF
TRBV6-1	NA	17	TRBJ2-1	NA	TGTGCCAGGCACTCAAAAGGTAGCGGATCGGTATACAATGGGCAGTTCTTC	CARHSKGSGSVYNGQFF
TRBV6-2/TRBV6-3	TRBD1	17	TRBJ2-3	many	TGTGCCAGCAGAGCCTTGCCGGGACAGGGGGCGCGAAATACGCAGTATTTT	CASRALPGQGARNTQYF
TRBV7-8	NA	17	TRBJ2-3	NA	TGTGCCAGCAGTTTAGGGGCGGAGCCCGCTAGCACAGAAACGCAGTATTTT	CASSLGAEPASTETQYF
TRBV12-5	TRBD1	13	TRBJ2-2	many	TGTGCTGCCTGGGACAGAAACACCGGGGAGCTGTTTTTT	CAAWDRNTGELFF
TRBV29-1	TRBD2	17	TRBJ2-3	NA	TGCAGCGTTGGAGGCCCAGAGGGGACTACTAGCACAGATACGCAGTATTTT	CSVGGPEGTTSTDTQYF
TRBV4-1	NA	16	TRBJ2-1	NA	TGCGCCAGCAGTCAAGACGTGGGAGCATCCTACAATGAGCAGTTCTTC	CASSQDVGASYNEQFF
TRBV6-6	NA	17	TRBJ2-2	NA	TGTGCCATCAGTTCCTTGGCGGGTCCTGCGAACACCGGGGAGCTCTTTTTT	CAISSLAGPANTGELFF
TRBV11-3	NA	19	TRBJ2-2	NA	TGTGCCAGCAGTCGCGATGACACGGGACGAGCGGGTCGCAACGGGGAGCTGTTTTTT	CASSRDDTGRAGRNGELFF
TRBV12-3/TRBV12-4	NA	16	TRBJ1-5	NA	TGTGCTAGCAGTTACGGGGCAGGGACATTCATCCAGCCCCAGCATTTT	CASSYGAGTFIQPQHF
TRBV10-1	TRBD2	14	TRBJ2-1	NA	TGCGCCAATATCCTAGCGGGAGATGACAATGAGCAGTTCTTC	CANILAGDDNEQFF
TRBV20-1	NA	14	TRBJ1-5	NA	TGCAGTGCTAAGTCTGCAGGGGTTGATCAGGCCCAGCATTTT	CSAKSAGVDQAQHF
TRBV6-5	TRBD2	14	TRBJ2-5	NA	TGTGCCAGCAGTTACCGCGGGGGACGGGAGACCCAGAACTTC	CASSYRGGRETQNF
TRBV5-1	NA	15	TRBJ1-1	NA	TGCGCCAGCAGCTTGGTACAAGGGGTGAACACTAAAGCTTTCTTT	CASSLVQGVNTKAFF
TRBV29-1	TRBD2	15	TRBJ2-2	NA	TGCATCGCCGAACTATGGACTAGTGGGGCCGGGGGGCTGTTTTTT	CIAELWTSGAGGLFF
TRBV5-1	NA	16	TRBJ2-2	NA	TGCGCCAGCAGCCTACCGGGCGGGGCGAACACCGGGGAGCTGTTTTTT	CASSLPGGANTGELFF
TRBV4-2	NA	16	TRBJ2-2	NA	TGTACCAACAGCCAAGGAGGTGGTGGATCCACCGGGGAGCTGTTTTTT	CTNSQGGGGSTGELFF
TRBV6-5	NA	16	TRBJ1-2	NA	TGTGCCAGCAGTTATTCAATAGGGGTTGGGTACTATGGCTACATCTTC	CASSYSIGVGYYGYIF
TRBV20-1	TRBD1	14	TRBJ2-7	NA	TGCTGTGCCCTGCTGGACAGGGACGGCTACGAGCAGTACTTC	CCALLDRDGYEQYF
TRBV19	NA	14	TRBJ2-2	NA	TGTGCCAGTTATCAGGGTTTCCGCACCGGGGAGCTGTTTTTT	CASYQGFRTGELFF
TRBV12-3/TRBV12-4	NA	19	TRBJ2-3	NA	TGTGCCACCAGATCTACTACCGGGAGTAGCGGAACTAGCACAGATACGCAGTATTTT	CATRSTTGSSGTSTDTQYF
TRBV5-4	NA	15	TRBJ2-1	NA	TGTGCCGGCAGCCTCGGACCCGGCTCCTACAGTGAGCAGTTCTTC	CAGSLGPGSYSEQFF
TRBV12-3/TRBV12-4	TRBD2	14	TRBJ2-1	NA	TGTACGAGCAGTTACGGGAGGGCCTTTGGTGAGCAGTTCTTC	CTSSYGRAFGEQFF
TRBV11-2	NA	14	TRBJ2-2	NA	NA	CASRGQGTPRSCFF
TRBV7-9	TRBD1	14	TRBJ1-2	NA	TGTGCCAGCAGCCCCCAGGGGGCGGAGTATGACTACACCTTC	CASSPQGAEYDYTF
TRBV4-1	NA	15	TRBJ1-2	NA	TGCGCCAGCAGCCAAGGCCGGGGACCTGACTATGGCTACACCTTC	CASSQGRGPDYGYTF
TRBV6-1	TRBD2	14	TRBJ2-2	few	TGTGCCATCAGACTAGCGGGCGACACCGGGGAGCTGTTTTTT	CAIRLAGDTGELFF
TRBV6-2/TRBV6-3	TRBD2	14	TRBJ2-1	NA	TGTGCCACCAGAGGACTAGCGGACTACAATCAGGAGTTCTTC	CATRGLADYNQEFF
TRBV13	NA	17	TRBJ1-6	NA	TGTGCCAGCAGCCAAACCGACGGAAGCTCTTATAATTCACCCCACCACTTT	CASSQTDGSSYNSPHHF
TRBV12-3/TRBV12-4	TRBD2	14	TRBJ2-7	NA	TGTGCCAACAGTTTAACATGGGGGGGGTACGAGCAGTACTTC	CANSLTWGGYEQYF
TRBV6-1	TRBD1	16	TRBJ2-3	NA	TGTGCTAGCAGTGAAGGGGACGGACAGGAGGCGGATACGCAGTGTTTT	CASSEGDGQEADTQCF
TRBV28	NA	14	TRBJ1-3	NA	TGTGTCAGCATGGGCAGGGAGTATGGAAACACCATATATTTT	CVSMGREYGNTIYF
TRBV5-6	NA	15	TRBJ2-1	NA	TGTGCCGGCAGCTTGGCCGGTGGGGCCTACAATGAGCAGTTCTTC	CAGSLAGGAYNEQFF